The 24 T cell receptor beta chains reported below all come from one sample, sequenced in a study of T cell responses to AZD1222 COVID-19 vaccine. The method was immunoSEQ multiplex PCR; TCRdb's version includes in-frame clones alone and lacks a portion of them. The sample consists of around 120,000 clones, roughly 84% of them appearing once. The sequencing here drew on peripheral blood, taken on day 0 of AZD1222 vaccination. The receptors here all came from an adult in good health.

A single count supports this clone. The V gene is TRBV6-2 or TRBV6-3, the J gene TRBJ1-6, with unresolved D. The CDR3 covers 13 residues. Germline V gene lookup returns CDR1 MNHEY and CDR2 SVGEGT. Deletions cut 4 bases from V and 5 bases from J, with 6 bases between. CDR3 sequence reads: CASSFGDNSPLHF. CDR3 DNA sequence: TGTGCCAGCAGTTTTGGCGATAATTCACCCCTCCACTTT.

The chain has TRBV27 and TRBJ1-1; D is possibly TRBD1 (5 bases). V lost 0 bases and J 1 base, leaving 9 bases between the germline ends. Germline V gene data show CDR1 as MNHEY and CDR2 as SMNVEV (reference sequence). The CDR3 is made up of 15 amino acids. The CDR3, as DNA: TGTGCCAGCAGTTTATCCCCTACAGGGAACACTGAAGCTTTCTTT. Translation gives CASSLSPTGNTEAFF.

This clone was counted only a few times. This chain joins TRBV7-6 and TRBJ2-1; 9 bases fit TRBD2. In germline, CDR1 is SGHVS, CDR2 FNYEAQ. The CDR3 spans 15 residues. Unmatched junction bases numbered 5, after V lost 1 base and J lost 7 bases. The CDR3 coding sequence is TGTGCCAGCAGCTTAGACGCGGGAGGGTGGAATGAGCAGTTCTTC. Protein product: CASSLDAGGWNEQFF.

Details on this clone: At one boundary the junction diverges from the germline segment, which might be a read error. J is TRBJ2-1 and V is TRBV6-5; possibly TRBD1 for D (6 bases). The CDR3 extends over 10 amino acids. The germline CDR1 and CDR2 sequences are MNHEY and SVGAGI. The CDR3 spells CASRATGIIF. As DNA, the CDR3 is TGTGCCAGCAGGGCTACAGGGATCATCTTC.

The chain employs TRBV7-2 and TRBJ1-1, with no clear D. V was clipped by 6 bases and J by 0 bases, with 11 bases between them. Germline values: CDR1 SGHTA, CDR2 FQGNSA. There are 14 residues in the CDR3. CDR3 coding DNA: TGTGCCAGCAGTTCGGGCAGAATGAACACTGAAGCTTTCTTT. Protein: CASSSGRMNTEAFF.

The V gene is TRBV28, the J gene TRBJ1-4; a possible D gene is TRBD1 (6 bases). Trimming removed 3 bases from V and 7 bases from J, with 12 bases in between. The CDR3 totals 14 residues. The germline gives CDR1 MDHEN, CDR2 SYDVKM. The DNA of the CDR3 is TGTGCCAGCAGTTTGTCTGGGGGCAGTGAAAAACTGTTTTTT. Encoded protein: CASSLSGGSEKLFF.

The chain has TRBV12-3 or TRBV12-4 and TRBJ1-6, with D hard to call. The V end was cut by 6 bases, the J end by 8 bases, with 11 bases between. The CDR3 loop spans 13 amino acids. The CDR3 loop reads CASSPLRDSPLHF. In nucleotides, the CDR3 is TGTGCCAGCAGCCCCCTAAGGGATTCACCCCTCCACTTT.

This sequence joins TRBV6-4 and TRBJ2-6, with 9 bases fitting TRBD1. With 5 bases clipped from V and 2 bases from J, the junction kept 4 bases outside the gene matches. The CDR3 runs 16 residues. The germline V gene has CDR1 MRHNA and CDR2 SNTAGT. The CDR3 sequence: CASSSGTGTGANVLTF. Written as DNA, the CDR3 is TGTGCCAGCAGTTCCGGGACAGGGACTGGGGCCAACGTCCTGACTTTC.

This clone has a single count. The V gene is TRBV24-1, the J gene TRBJ1-2; 7 bases match TRBD1. Germline CDR1 and CDR2: KGHDR and SFDVKD. The CDR3 totals 15 residues. V gave up 3 bases and J gave up 6 bases; unmatched junction bases: 9. As DNA, the CDR3 is TGTGCCACCAGTGATACCTCGGGGGACAGAGATGGCTACACCTTC. Amino acids: CATSDTSGDRDGYTF.

V is TRBV30 and J is TRBJ1-1; D possibly corresponds to TRBD1 (6 bases). The V end lost 3 bases, the J end lost 1 base, and 12 bases lay between the germline ends. CDR3 length equals 14 residues. Germline assignment: CDR1 GTSNPN and CDR2 SVGIG (reference sequence). The CDR3 bases are TGTGCCTGGAGCCTACAGGGCGGGAACACTGAAGCTTTCTTT. The encoded protein is CAWSLQGGNTEAFF.

V and J are TRBV27 and TRBJ2-7, with D possibly being TRBD2 (5 bases). Germline CDR1 is MNHEY and CDR2 is SMNVEV (reference sequence). Trimming removed 2 bases at V and 0 bases at J, with 8 bases between. The CDR3 extends over 14 amino acids. The CDR3 nucleotides are TGTGCCAGCAGTTTAACGGGGATCTCCTACGAGCAGTACTTC. Protein product: CASSLTGISYEQYF.

The gene calls are TRBV29-1 and TRBJ1-2; D gene ambiguous. CDR3 length equals 13 residues. Trimming left V 6 bases short and J 2 bases short, with 13 bases between. CDR1 and CDR2 from the germline V gene are SQVTM and ANQGSEA. For the CDR3, the DNA is TGCAGCGTCGCTGTAGGGCCGAACTATGGCTACACCTTC. It codes for CSVAVGPNYGYTF.

This rearrangement joins TRBV7-3 to TRBJ2-6; unclear D gene. The CDR3 is 15 residues long. V was cut by 1 base and J by 0 bases, with 4 bases left in between. From germline, CDR1 is SGHTA and CDR2 FQGTGA. As DNA, the CDR3 is TGTGCCAGCAGCTTAAAGAGCTCTGGGGCCAACGTCCTGACTTTC. It is translated as CASSLKSSGANVLTF.

V is TRBV28 and J is TRBJ2-7; D not certain. This CDR3 has 17 residues. The V end lost 3 bases, the J end lost 7 bases, and 25 bases lay between the germline ends. In germline, CDR1 is MDHEN, CDR2 SYDVKM. The CDR3 is CASSFPTPNRGVFEQYF. DNA for the CDR3: TGTGCCAGCAGTTTCCCCACCCCCAACCGTGGGGTTTTTGAGCAGTACTTC.

This clone was seen once. The rearrangement uses TRBV5-1 and TRBJ2-1; 9 bases match TRBD2. Germline V lookup: CDR1 SGHRS, CDR2 YFSETQ. J gave up 6 bases and V 3 bases, and 4 bases lay outside the gene matches. CDR3 length: 14 residues. DNA for the CDR3: TGCGCCAGCAGCTCCGGCGGGGGGGGCAATGAGCAGTTCTTC. It specifies CASSSGGGGNEQFF.

This rearrangement joins TRBV6-2 or TRBV6-3 to TRBJ2-3; 10 bases align to TRBD2. Trimming took 4 bases from V and 6 from J; bases not matched to a gene: 7. The germline CDR1 and CDR2 sequences are MNHEY and SVGEGT. The CDR3 is 15 residues long. In nucleotides, the CDR3 is TGTGCCAGCAGTTCCCGGACTAGCGGAGGCGATACGCAGTATTTT. Protein: CASSSRTSGGDTQYF.

The chain recombines TRBV2 with TRBJ1-2; tentatively, D is TRBD1 (6 bases). The CDR3 has 13 amino acids. V was cut by 6 bases and J by 3 bases, with 11 bases left in between. The V gene's germline CDR1 is SNHLY and CDR2 FYNNEI. CDR3 nucleotide sequence: TGTGCCAGCAGGAAGGACAGTTACTATGGCTACACCTTC. Translation gives CASRKDSYYGYTF.

In its sample, this clone was seen once. The CDR3 here is CASSLGRGPKLDPFF. CDR3 sequence (DNA): TGTGCCAGCAGCCTGGGGCGGGGGCCCAAGTTGGATCCGTTCTTC. The rearrangement uses TRBV7-2 and TRBJ2-1; tentatively, D is TRBD2 (7 bases). CDR1 SGHTA and CDR2 FQGNSA come from the germline V gene. The CDR3 consists of 15 residues. Between the trimmed V and J ends, which lost 5 bases and 15 bases, there was a span of 26 bases.

The chain couples TRBV10-3 to TRBJ2-5, with 7 bases that match TRBD2. The V gene end was trimmed by 0 bases and the J gene end by 5 bases; junction bases not matched to a gene: 6. Germline loops: CDR1 ENHRY, CDR2 SYGVKD. The CDR3 has 15 residues. This CDR3 reads CAISESGGVKETQYF. In nucleotides, the CDR3 is TGTGCCATCAGTGAGTCGGGGGGGGTTAAGGAGACCCAGTACTTC.

The chain is built from TRBV3-1 (or the pseudogene TRBV3-2) and TRBJ1-5; D is uncertain. Germline V gives CDR1 LGHDT, CDR2 YNNKEL (reference sequence). The CDR3 contains 14 residues. Trimming removed 2 bases at V and 0 bases at J, with 5 bases between. The CDR3 coding sequence is TGTGCCAGCAGCCAACAGGCTAGCAATCAGCCCCAGCATTTT. Translated: CASSQQASNQPQHF.

The CDR3 loop is CASSVNDRYNEQFF. DNA for the CDR3: TGTGCCAGCAGCGTTAACGACAGATACAATGAGCAGTTCTTC. This chain connects TRBV9 to TRBJ2-1; tentative D call: TRBD1 (5 bases). This CDR3 is built from 14 residues. Looked up from germline, CDR1 is SGDLS and CDR2 is YYNGEE. Trimming left V 2 bases short and J 4 bases short, with 10 bases between.

The rearrangement uses TRBV18 and TRBJ1-1, with D tentatively TRBD1 (5 bases). This CDR3 has 15 amino acids. Trimming took off 1 base at V and 1 base at J, with 10 bases between the two ends. Germline V gene data show CDR1 as KGHSH and CDR2 as LQKENI. The CDR3 reads CASSPLRGENTEAFF. The CDR3 coding sequence is TGTGCCAGCTCACCACTGCGAGGGGAGAACACTGAAGCTTTCTTT.

The chain combines TRBV7-3 with TRBJ1-2; tentative D call: TRBD1 (6 bases). The V end was cut by 2 bases, the J end by 9 bases, with 13 bases between. The CDR3 has 13 residues. Germline values: CDR1 SGHTA, CDR2 FQGTGA. The CDR3 loop is CASSLGGADSYTF. CDR3 nucleotides: TGTGCCAGCAGCTTAGGGGGGGCTGATAGCTACACCTTC. Full variable domain (missing parts from reference TRBV7-3 and TRBJ1-2): GAGVSQTPSNKVTEKGKYVELRCDPISGHTALYWYRQSLGQGPEFLIYFQGTGAADDSGLPNDRFFAVRPEGSVSTLKIQRTERGDSAVYLCASSLGGADSYTFGSGTRLTVV.

The chain carries TRBV7-8 and TRBJ1-6; possible D gene TRBD1, 6 bases. Trimming removed 1 base at V and 10 bases at J, with 11 bases between. Germline V gene lookup returns CDR1 SGHVS and CDR2 FQNEAQ. The CDR3 loop spans 14 amino acids. The CDR3 DNA reads TGTGCCAGCAGCTTAGATCGGGGGCACTCACCCCTCCACTTT. Residues: CASSLDRGHSPLHF.